This TCR beta chain was retrieved from a study of CD8+CD57+ T cells in acquired aplastic anemia. This clonotype was detected many times. TCR beta VDJ and CDR3 were profiled, and genomic DNA was the template. TCRdb re-called the reads through MiXCR, storing one row per CDR3 protein. The repertoire includes approximately 270,000 distinct CDR3 sequences, 45% to 70% of them detected once, and less than 10% sits in the top ten. With 0 bases removed from V and 1 base from J, the gap between germline ends came to 12 bases. CDR3 size: 15 residues. CDR1 DFQATT and CDR2 SNEGSKA come from the germline V gene (reference sequence).

This chain uses TRBV20-1 with TRBJ1-1; the D is unclear. This sequence originates from a human donor with severe aplastic anemia or a healthy control (not recorded which). The material sequenced was sorted CD4+, CD8+, or CD8+CD57+ T cells (not recorded which) from PBMCs. The CDR3 protein is CSARDVRRPNTEAFF. In DNA, the CDR3 is TGCAGTGCTAGAGATGTGCGCAGGCCGAACACTGAAGCTTTCTTT.